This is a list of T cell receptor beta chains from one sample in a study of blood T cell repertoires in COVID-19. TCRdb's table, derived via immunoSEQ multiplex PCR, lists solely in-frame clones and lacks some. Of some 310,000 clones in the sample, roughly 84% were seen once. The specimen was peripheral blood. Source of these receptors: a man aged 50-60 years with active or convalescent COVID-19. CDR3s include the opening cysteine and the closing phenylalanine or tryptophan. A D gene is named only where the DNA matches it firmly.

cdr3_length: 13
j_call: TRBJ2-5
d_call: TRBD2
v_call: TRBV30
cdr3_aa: CALAGGLRETQYF

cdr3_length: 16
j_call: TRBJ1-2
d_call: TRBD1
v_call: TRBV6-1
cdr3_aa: CASSEPGQGANYGYTF

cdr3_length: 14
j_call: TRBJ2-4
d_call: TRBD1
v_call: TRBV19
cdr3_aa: CASSMGTGGNIQYF

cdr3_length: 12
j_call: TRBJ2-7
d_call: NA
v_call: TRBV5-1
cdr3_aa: CASSSTDSEQYF

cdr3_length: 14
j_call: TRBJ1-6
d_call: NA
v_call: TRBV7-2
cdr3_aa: CASSFPGYNSPLHF

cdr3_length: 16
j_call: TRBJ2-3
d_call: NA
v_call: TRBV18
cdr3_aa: CASSPGQASLGDTQYF

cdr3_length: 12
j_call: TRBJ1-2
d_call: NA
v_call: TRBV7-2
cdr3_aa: CASSLDTDGYTF

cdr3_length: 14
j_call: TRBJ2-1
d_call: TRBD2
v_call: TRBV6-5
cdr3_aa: CATDFPREGAEQFF

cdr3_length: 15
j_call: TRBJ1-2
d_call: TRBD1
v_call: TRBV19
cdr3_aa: CASSPGTGKGYGYTF

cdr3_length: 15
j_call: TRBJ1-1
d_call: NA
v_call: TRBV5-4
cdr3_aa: CASSLGGYLNTEAFF

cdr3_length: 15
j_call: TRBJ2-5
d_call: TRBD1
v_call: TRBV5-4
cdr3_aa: CASSSLDRYQETQYF

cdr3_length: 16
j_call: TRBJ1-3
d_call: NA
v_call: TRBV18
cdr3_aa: CASSPARGGYGNTIYF

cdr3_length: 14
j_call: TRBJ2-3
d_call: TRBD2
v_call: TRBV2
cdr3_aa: CASSGTSVADTQYF

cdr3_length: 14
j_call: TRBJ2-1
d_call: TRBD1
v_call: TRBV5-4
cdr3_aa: CASIRDRSYNEQFF

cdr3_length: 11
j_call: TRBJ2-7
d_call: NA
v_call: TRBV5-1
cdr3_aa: CASTGEYEQYF

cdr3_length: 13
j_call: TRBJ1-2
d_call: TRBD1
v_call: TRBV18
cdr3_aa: CASSLFTGGGYTF

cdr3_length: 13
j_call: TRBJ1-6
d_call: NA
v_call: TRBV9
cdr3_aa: CASSSRLDSPLHF

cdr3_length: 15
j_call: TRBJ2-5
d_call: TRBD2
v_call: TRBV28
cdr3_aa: CASRDSGGALETQYF

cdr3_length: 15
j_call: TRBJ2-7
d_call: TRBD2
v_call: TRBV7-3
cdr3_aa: CASSLGLADTYEQYF

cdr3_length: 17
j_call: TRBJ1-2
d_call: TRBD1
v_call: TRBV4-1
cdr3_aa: CASSQDPSGQGRWGYTF

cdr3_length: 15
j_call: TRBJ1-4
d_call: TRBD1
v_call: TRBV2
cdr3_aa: CASSKLPTGDEKLFF

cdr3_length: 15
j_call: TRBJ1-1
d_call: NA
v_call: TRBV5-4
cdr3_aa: CASSLQGTAATEAFF

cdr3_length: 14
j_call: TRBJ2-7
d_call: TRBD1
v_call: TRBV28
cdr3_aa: CASSDPGTAYEQYF

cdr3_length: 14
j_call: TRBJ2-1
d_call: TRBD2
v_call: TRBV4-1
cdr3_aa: CASPNERELDEQFF

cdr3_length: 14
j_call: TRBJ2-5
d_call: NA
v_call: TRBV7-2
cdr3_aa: CASSSTRSQETQYF

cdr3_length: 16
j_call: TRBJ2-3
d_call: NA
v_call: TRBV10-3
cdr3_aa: CAISHLGRTSTDTQYF

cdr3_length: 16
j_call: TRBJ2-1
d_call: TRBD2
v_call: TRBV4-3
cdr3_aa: CASSQLAGTQYNEQFF

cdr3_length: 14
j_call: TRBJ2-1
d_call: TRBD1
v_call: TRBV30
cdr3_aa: CAWSALTGYNEQFF

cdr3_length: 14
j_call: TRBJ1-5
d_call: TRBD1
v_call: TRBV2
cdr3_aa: CASSGGTGDQPQHF

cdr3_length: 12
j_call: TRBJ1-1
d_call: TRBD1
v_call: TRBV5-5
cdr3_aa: CASSWTGGEAFF

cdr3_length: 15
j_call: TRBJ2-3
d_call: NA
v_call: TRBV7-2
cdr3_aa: CASSFGGPRTDTQYF

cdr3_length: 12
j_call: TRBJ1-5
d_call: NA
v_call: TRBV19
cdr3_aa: CASREGVQPQHF

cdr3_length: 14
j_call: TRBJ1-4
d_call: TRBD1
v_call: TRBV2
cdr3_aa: CASSSNIQGEKLFF

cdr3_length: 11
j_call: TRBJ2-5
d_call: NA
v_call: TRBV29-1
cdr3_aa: CSVYRGETQYF

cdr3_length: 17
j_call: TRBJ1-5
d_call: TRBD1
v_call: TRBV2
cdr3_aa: CASTHFSGTGSLQPQHF

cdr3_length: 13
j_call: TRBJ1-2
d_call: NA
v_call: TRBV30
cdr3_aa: CAWSAGWAGGYTF

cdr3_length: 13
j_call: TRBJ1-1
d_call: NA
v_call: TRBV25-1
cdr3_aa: CASSEQGGTEAFF

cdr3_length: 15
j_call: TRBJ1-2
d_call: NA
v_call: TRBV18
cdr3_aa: CASSPGAPYGYGYTF